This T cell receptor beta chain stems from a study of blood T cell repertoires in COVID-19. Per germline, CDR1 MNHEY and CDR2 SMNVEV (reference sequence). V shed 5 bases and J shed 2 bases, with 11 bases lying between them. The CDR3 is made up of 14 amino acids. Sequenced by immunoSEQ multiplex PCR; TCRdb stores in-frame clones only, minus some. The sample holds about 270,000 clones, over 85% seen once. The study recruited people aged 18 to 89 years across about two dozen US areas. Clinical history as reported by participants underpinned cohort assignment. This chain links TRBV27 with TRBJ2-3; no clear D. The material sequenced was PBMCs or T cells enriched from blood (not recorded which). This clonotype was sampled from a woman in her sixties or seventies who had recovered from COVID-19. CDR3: CASSPQTDTDTQYF. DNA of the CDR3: TGTGCCAGCAGTCCTCAGACTGACACAGATACGCAGTATTTT.